This T cell receptor beta chain was captured by sequencing in a study of blood T cell repertoires in COVID-19. As for the study in general: PBMCs, B-cell-depleted T cells, or T cells provided the cDNA or gDNA that made up the material.

The V gene's germline CDR1 is MGHRA and CDR2 YSYEKL. The CDR3 sequence is 13 residues long. V gave up 6 bases and J gave up 5 bases; unmatched junction bases: 6. In the original processing: Amplification with reference gene primers provided the estimates of nucleated cell counts. Libraries were prepared by immunoSEQ multiplex PCR; TCRdb keeps only in-frame clonotypes and omits some of them. The V and J calls and clone size come from that table; D and trimming were worked out from the DNA. This sample carries 200,000 or so clones, approximately 90% of them seen once, and the ten largest clones take approximately 2.3%. Participants spanned ages roughly 18 to 95 years and resided in roughly 22 US areas. Categorization into cohorts depended on clinical history that participants reported. This clone was detected only once.

The TCR comes from a woman aged 40 to 49 with acute COVID-19. The sequenced sample consisted of PBMCs or T cells enriched from blood (not recorded which). The chain is built from TRBV4-1 and TRBJ2-5; TRBD2 aligns across 7 bases. The CDR3 region is CASSARRGETQYF. The CDR3 DNA reads TGCGCCAGCAGTGCTCGGCGGGGGGAGACCCAGTACTTC.